The rows below give T cell receptor beta chains drawn from one sample of a study of a mutant IDH1 vaccine in newly diagnosed glioma. These receptors have no identified antigens. The assay was immunoSEQ multiplex PCR, and TCRdb's table has in-frame clones only and misses some. The data hold about 84,000 clones, with about 81% observed a single time. This sample comprised PBMCs, obtained from a glioma patient whose treatment included an IDH1 peptide vaccine. The source is a man aged 35 to 55 with glioma. Both conserved end residues are part of each CDR3. The D gene is left open where the match is weak. Clone size is shown for a subset of rows, as once, few, many or a class of expanded clone.

v_call	d_call	j_call	clone_size	cdr3_aa	cdr3_nt
TRBV9	TRBD2	TRBJ2-1	.	CASGLMGGGDNEQFF	TGTGCCAGCGGACTCATGGGCGGGGGAGACAATGAGCAGTTCTTC
TRBV5-4	.	TRBJ1-1	.	CASSSVATEAFF	TGTGCCAGCAGCTCAGTCGCTACTGAAGCTTTCTTT
TRBV28	TRBD1	TRBJ1-2	.	CASRPTGGRGHGYTF	TGTGCCAGCAGGCCTACAGGGGGCAGGGGGCATGGCTACACCTTC
TRBV5-6	.	TRBJ2-3	.	CASSSWRGFNTDTQYF	TGTGCCAGCAGCTCATGGAGGGGATTTAACACAGATACGCAGTATTTT
TRBV6-5	.	TRBJ1-2	.	CASSYSATGSGKGYTF	TGTGCCAGCAGTTACTCCGCCACTGGATCCGGCAAAGGCTACACCTTC
TRBV30	.	TRBJ2-7	.	CAWRATYEQYF	TGTGCCTGGAGGGCAACCTACGAGCAGTACTTC
TRBV18	TRBD2	TRBJ2-2	.	CASSHLPGLAGGTTGELFF	TGTGCCAGCTCACATCTCCCGGGACTAGCGGGAGGGACCACCGGGGAGCTGTTTTTT
TRBV27	TRBD2	TRBJ2-7	.	CASSFSGLAGSYEQYF	TGTGCCAGCAGTTTTTCCGGACTAGCGGGCTCCTACGAGCAGTACTTC
TRBV7-2	.	TRBJ2-7	.	CASTLQGPSYEQYF	TGTGCCAGCACCCTACAGGGACCCTCCTACGAGCAGTACTTC
TRBV29-1	TRBD1	TRBJ2-3	.	CSVEPSGTDTQCF	TGCAGCGTTGAACCCTCCGGGACAGATACGCAGTGTTTT
TRBV5-6	.	TRBJ2-7	.	CASSSALPGSLTYEQYF	TGTGCCAGCAGCTCTGCCCTGCCCGGTTCTCTTACCTACGAGCAGTACTTC
TRBV7-2	.	TRBJ1-3	few	CASSLAAGYTSGNTIYF	TGTGCCAGCAGCTTAGCGGCAGGCTATACCTCTGGAAACACCATATATTTT
TRBV6-6	TRBD1	TRBJ1-1	.	CASSYGTGLAEAFF	TGTGCCAGCAGTTACGGGACAGGGCTGGCTGAAGCTTTCTTT
TRBV19	.	TRBJ1-1	once	CASTEIGFSTEAFF	TGTGCCAGTACCGAAATAGGGTTCTCCACTGAAGCTTTCTTT
TRBV2	TRBD1	TRBJ2-5	.	CASSRDSQETQYF	TGTGCCAGCAGCCGGGACAGCCAAGAGACCCAGTACTTC
TRBV10-3	.	TRBJ1-3	few	CAISEREMGLSGNTIYF	TGTGCCATCAGTGAAAGGGAAATGGGGCTATCTGGAAACACCATATATTTT
TRBV10-3	TRBD1	TRBJ1-2	.	CAISEPGQGAGYGYTF	TGTGCCATCAGTGAGCCGGGACAGGGGGCCGGCTATGGCTACACCTTC
TRBV11-2	TRBD2	TRBJ2-1	.	CASSKRLAGAGPYNEQFF	TGTGCCAGCAGCAAACGACTAGCGGGGGCCGGTCCTTACAATGAGCAGTTCTTC
TRBV21-1	.	TRBJ1-2	.	CASSKGKKPFFGYTF	TGTGCCAGCAGCAAAGGTAAGAAGCCATTTTTTGGCTACACCTTC
TRBV5-6	TRBD1	TRBJ2-5	.	CASSLGQGAGETQYF	TGTGCCAGCAGCTTGGGACAGGGGGCCGGAGAGACCCAGTACTTC
TRBV6-5	TRBD1	TRBJ1-3	.	CASSYAGGGSGNTIYF	TGTGCCAGCAGTTACGCAGGGGGCGGCTCTGGAAACACCATATATTTT
TRBV2	TRBD1	TRBJ2-4	once	CASRGTGDISKNIQYF	TGTGCCAGCAGGGGGACAGGGGACATCTCCAAAAACATTCAGTACTTC
TRBV7-2	.	TRBJ1-5	.	CASSLSFPMQPQHF	TGTGCCAGCAGCTTAAGTTTCCCCATGCAGCCCCAGCATTTT
TRBV4-3	.	TRBJ2-7	.	CASSQVPFTYEQYF	TGCGCCAGCAGCCAAGTCCCGTTCACCTACGAGCAGTACTTC
TRBV12-5	.	TRBJ1-1	.	CASGFDRNTEAFF	TGTGCTAGTGGTTTCGACAGGAACACTGAAGCTTTCTTT
TRBV2	TRBD1	TRBJ1-6	.	CASSGDRRKGPLNSPLHF	TGTGCCAGCAGTGGGGACAGAAGAAAGGGCCCTCTTAATTCACCCCTCCACTTT
TRBV4-3	.	TRBJ2-1	.	CASSQDPGEGEQFF	TGCGCCAGCAGCCAAGACCCAGGGGAGGGTGAGCAGTTCTTC